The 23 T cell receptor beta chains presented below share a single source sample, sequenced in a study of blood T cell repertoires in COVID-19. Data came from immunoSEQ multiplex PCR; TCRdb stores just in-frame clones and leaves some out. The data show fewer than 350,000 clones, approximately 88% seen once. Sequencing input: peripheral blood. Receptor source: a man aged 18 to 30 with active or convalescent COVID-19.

CDR3 nucleotides: TGTGCCAGCATCAGGACTCTAGGGACTGAAGCTTTCTTT. Translated, it gives CASIRTLGTEAFF. The gene calls are TRBV6-5 and TRBJ1-1, with D hard to call. V was cut by 7 bases and J by 5 bases, with 14 bases left in between. The length of the CDR3 is 13 residues. Germline V CDR1 and CDR2: MNHEY, SVGAGI.

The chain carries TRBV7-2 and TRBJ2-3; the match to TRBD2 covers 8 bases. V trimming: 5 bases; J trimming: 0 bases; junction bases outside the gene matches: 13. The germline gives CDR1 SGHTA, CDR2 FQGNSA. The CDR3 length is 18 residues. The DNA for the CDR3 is TGTGCCAGCAGCCCGAAGACTCTCAAGCGGGGGAGCACAGATACGCAGTATTTT. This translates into CASSPKTLKRGSTDTQYF.

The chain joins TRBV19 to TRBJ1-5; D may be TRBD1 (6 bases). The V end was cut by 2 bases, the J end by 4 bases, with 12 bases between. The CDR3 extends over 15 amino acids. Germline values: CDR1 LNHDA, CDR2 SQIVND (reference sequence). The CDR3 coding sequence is TGTGCCAGTAGTATAAGACAGGATAGAAATCAGCCCCAGCATTTT. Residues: CASSIRQDRNQPQHF.

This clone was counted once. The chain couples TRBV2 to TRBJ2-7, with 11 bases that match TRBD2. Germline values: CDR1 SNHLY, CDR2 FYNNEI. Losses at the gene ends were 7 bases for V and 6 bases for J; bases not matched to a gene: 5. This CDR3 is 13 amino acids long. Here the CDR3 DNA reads TGTGCCAGCAATAGCGGGGGGGGACCCGAGCAGTACTTC. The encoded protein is CASNSGGGPEQYF. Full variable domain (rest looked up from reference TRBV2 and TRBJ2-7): EPEVTQTPSHQVTQMGQEVILRCVPISNHLYFYWYRQILGQKVEFLVSFYNNEISEKSEIFDDQFSVERPDGSNFTLKIRSTKLEDSAMYFCASNSGGGPEQYFGPGTRLTVT.

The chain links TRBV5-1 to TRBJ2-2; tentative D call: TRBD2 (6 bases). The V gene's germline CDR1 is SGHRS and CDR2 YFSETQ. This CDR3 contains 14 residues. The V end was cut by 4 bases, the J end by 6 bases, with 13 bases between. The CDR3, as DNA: TGCGCCAGCAGCCCCGCGGGGCCGGCCGGGGAGCTGTTTTTT. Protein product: CASSPAGPAGELFF.

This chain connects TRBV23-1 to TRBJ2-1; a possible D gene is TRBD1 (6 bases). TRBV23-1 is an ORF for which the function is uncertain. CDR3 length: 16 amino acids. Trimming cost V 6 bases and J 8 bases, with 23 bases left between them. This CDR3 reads CASRTVEQGPCDEQFF. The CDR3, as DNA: TGCGCCAGCAGGACCGTGGAACAGGGTCCGTGCGATGAGCAGTTCTTC.

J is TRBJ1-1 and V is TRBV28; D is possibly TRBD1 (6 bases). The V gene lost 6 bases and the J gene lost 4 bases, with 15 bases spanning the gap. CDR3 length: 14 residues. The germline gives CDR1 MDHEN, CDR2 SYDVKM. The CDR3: CASSTAGVFTEAFF. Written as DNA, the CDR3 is TGTGCCAGCAGCACGGCAGGGGTATTCACTGAAGCTTTCTTT.

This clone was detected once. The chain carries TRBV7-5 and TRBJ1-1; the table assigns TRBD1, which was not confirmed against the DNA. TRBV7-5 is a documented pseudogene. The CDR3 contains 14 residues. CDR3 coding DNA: TGTGCCAGAAGCTCGGGACAGAAGTTACCTGAAGCTTTCTTT. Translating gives CARSSGQKLPEAFF.

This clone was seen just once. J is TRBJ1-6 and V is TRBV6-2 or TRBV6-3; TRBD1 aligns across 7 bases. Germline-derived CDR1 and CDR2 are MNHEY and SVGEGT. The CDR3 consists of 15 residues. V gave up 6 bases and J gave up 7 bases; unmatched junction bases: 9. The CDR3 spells CASSLTGTENSPLHF. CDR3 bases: TGTGCCAGCAGCCTCACCGGGACAGAAAATTCACCCCTCCACTTT.

Here the CDR3 DNA reads TGCAGTGCTAGTAGGGGACAGGCCTACGAGCAGTACTTC. Residues: CSASRGQAYEQYF. This sequence joins TRBV20-1 and TRBJ2-7; TRBD1 agrees at 8 bases. The CDR3 is 13 amino acids. V shed 3 bases, J shed 2 bases, and the junction held 3 bases outside the gene matches. The germline V gene has CDR1 DFQATT and CDR2 SNEGSKA (reference sequence).

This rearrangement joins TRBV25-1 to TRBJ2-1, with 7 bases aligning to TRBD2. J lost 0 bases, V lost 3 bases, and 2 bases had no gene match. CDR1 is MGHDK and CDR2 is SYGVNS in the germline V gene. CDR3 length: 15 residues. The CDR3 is CASSDREGSYNEQFF. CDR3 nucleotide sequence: TGTGCCAGCAGTGACAGGGAGGGCTCCTACAATGAGCAGTTCTTC.

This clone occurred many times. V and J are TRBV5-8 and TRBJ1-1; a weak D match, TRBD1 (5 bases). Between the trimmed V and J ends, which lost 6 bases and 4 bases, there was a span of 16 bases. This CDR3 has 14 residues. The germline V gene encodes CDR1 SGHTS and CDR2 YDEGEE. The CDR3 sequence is CASIQGQVGTEAFF. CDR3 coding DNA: TGTGCCAGCATTCAGGGCCAGGTTGGCACTGAAGCTTTCTTT.

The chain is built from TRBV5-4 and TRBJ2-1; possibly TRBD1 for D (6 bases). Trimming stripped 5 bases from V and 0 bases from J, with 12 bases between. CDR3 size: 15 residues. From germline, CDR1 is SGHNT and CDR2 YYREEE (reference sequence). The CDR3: CASRPGQSSYNEQFF. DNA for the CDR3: TGTGCCAGCAGACCCGGACAGAGCTCCTACAATGAGCAGTTCTTC.

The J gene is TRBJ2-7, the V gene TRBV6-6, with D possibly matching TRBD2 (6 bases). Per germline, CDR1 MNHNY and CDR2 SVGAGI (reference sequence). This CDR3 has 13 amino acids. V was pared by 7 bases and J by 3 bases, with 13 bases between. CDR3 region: CASNHPGLYEQYF. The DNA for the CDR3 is TGTGCCAGCAATCACCCGGGACTCTACGAGCAGTACTTC.

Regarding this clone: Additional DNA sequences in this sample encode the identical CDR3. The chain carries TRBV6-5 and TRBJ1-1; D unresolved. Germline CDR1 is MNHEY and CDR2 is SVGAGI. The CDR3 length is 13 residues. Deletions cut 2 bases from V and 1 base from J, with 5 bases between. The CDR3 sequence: CASSYGRNTEAFF. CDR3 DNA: TGTGCCAGCAGTTACGGCCGGAACACTGAAGCTTTCTTT.

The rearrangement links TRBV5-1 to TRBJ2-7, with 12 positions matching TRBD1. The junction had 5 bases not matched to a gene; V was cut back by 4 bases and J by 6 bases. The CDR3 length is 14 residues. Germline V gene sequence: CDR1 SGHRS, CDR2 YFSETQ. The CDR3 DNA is TGCGCCAGCAGCGACGGGACAGGGGGCGCCGAGCAGTACTTC. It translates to CASSDGTGGAEQYF.

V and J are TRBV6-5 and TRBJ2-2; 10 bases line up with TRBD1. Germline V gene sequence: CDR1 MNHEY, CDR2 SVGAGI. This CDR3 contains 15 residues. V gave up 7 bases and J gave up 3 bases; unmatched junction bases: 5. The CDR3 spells CASTDRGPDTGELFF. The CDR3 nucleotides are TGTGCCAGCACCGACAGGGGGCCGGACACCGGGGAGCTGTTTTTT.

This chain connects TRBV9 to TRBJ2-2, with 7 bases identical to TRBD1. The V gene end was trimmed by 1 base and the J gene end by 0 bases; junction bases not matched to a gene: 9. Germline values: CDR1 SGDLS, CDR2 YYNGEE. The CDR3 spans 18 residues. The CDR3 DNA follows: TGTGCCAGCAGCGTACCAATCGGAGGACAGGCGAACACCGGGGAGCTGTTTTTT. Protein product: CASSVPIGGQANTGELFF.

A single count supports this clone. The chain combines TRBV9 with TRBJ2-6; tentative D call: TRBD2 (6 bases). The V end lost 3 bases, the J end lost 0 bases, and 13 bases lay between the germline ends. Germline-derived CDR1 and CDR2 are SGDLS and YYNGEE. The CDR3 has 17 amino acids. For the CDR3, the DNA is TGTGCCAGCAGCGACCGGGGAGGAAGCTCTGGGGCCAACGTCCTGACTTTC. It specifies CASSDRGGSSGANVLTF.

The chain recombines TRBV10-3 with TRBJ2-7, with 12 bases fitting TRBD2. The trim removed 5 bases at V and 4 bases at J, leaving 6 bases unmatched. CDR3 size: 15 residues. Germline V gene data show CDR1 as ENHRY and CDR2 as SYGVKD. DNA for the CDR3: TGTGCCATCAGTACCACTAGCGGGAGGCTTTACGAGCAGTACTTC. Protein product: CAISTTSGRLYEQYF.

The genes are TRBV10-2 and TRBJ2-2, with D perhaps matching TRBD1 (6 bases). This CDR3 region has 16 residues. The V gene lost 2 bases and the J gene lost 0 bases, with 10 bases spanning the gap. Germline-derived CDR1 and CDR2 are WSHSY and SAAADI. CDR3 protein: CASSEVRGANTGELFF. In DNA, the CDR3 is TGCGCCAGCAGTGAGGTCAGGGGCGCGAACACCGGGGAGCTGTTTTTT.

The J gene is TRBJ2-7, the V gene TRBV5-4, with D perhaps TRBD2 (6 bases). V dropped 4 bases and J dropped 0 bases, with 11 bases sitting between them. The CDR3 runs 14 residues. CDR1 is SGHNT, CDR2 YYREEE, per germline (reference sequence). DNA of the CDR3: TGTGCCAGCAGCCTGCGGACTACCTCCTACGAGCAGTACTTC. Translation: CASSLRTTSYEQYF.

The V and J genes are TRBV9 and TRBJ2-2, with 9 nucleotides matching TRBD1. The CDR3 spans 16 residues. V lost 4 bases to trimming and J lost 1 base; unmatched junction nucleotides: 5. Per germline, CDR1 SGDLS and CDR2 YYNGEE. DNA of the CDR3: TGTGCCAGCAGCTCGAGACAGGGGGGGAACACCGGGGAGCTGTTTTTT. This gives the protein CASSSRQGGNTGELFF.